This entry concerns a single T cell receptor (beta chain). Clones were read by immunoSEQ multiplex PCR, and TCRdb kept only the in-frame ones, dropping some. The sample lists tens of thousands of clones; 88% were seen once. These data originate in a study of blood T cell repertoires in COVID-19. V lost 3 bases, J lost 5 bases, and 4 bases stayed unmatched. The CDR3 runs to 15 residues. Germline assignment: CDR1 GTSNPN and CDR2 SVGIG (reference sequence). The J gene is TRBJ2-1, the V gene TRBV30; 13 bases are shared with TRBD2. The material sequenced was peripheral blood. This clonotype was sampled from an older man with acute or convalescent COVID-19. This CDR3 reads CAWRTGTSGNNEQFF. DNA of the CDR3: TGTGCCTGGAGGACAGGGACTAGCGGGAACAATGAGCAGTTCTTC.